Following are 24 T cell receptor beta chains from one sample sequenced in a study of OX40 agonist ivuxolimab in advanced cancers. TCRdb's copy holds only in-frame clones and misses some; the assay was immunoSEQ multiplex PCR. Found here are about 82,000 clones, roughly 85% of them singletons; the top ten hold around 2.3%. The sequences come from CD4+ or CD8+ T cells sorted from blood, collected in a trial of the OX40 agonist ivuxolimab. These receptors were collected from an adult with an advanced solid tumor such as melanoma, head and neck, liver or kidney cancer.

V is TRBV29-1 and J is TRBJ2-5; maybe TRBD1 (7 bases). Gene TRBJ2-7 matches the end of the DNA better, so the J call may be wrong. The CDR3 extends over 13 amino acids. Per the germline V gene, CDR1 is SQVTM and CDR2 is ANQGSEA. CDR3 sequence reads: CSVAGGTSYEQYF. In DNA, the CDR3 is TGCAGCGTTGCAGGGGGGACCTCCTACGAGCAGTACTTC.

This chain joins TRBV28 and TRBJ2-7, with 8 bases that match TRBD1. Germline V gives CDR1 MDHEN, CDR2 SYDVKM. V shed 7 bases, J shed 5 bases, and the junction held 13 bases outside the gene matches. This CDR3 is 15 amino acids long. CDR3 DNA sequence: TGTGCCAGCACCACCCCGGCAGGGACAGGCAACGAGCAGTACTTC. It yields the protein CASTTPAGTGNEQYF.

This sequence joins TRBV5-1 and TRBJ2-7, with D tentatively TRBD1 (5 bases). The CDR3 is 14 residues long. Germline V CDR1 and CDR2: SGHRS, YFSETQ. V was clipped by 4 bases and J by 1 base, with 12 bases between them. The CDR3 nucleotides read TGCGCCAGCAGCCGTACGACAGATTCCTACGAGCAGTACTTC. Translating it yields CASSRTTDSYEQYF.

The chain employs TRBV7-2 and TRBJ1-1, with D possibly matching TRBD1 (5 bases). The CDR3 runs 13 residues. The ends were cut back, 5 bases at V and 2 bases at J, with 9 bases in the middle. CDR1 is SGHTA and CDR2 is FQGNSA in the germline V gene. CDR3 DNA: TGTGCCAGCAGCCAAGGGGCTAACACTGAAGCTTTCTTT. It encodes CASSQGANTEAFF.

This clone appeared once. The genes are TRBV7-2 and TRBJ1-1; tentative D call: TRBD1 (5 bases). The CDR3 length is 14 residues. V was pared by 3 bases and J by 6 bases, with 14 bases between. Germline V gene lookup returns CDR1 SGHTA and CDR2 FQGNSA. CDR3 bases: TGTGCCAGCAGCTTCGACCCTAGGGACGCTGAAGCTTTCTTT. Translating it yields CASSFDPRDAEAFF.

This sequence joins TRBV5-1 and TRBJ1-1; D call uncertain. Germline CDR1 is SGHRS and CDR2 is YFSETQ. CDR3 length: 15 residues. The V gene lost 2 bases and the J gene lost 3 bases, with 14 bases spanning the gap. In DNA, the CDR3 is TGCGCCAGCAGCTTCTCCTCTCTTGGGGACACTGAAGCTTTCTTT. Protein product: CASSFSSLGDTEAFF.

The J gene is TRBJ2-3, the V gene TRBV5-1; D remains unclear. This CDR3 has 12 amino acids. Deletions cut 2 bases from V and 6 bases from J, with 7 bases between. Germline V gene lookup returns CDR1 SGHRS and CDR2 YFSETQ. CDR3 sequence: CASSLGWDTQYF. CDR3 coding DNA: TGCGCCAGCAGCTTAGGATGGGATACGCAGTATTTT.

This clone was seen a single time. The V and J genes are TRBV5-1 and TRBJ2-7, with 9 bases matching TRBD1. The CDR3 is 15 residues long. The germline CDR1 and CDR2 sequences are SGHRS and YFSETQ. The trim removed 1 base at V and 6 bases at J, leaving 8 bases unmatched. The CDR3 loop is CASSLSGQGGSEQYF. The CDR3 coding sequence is TGCGCCAGCAGCTTGTCGGGACAGGGAGGGTCCGAGCAGTACTTC.

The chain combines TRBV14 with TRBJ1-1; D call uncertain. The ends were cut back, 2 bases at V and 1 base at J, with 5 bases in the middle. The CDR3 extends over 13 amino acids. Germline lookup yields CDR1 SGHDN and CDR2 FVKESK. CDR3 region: CASSQTKNTEAFF. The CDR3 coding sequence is TGTGCCAGCAGCCAAACCAAGAACACTGAAGCTTTCTTT.

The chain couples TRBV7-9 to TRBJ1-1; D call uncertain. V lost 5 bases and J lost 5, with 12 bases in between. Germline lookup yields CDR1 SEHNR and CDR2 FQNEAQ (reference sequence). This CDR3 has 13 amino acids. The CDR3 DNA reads TGTGCCAGCAGCACCGGGGTCGGGACTGAAGCTTTCTTT. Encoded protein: CASSTGVGTEAFF.

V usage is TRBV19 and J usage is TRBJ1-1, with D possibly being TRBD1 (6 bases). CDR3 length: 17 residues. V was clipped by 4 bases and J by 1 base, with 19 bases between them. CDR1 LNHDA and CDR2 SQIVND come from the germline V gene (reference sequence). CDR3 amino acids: CASSSGGLFTGNTEAFF. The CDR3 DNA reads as TGTGCCAGTAGTAGTGGGGGGCTTTTCACGGGGAACACTGAAGCTTTCTTT.

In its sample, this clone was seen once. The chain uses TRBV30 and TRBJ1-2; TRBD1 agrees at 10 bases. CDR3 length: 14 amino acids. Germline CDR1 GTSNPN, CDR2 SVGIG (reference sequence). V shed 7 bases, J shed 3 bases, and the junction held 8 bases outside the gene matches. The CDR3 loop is CALTGDRGYYGYTF. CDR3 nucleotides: TGTGCCTTGACCGGGGACAGGGGTTACTATGGCTACACCTTC. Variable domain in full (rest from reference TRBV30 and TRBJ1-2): SQTIHQWPATLVQPVGSPLSLECTVEGTSNPNLYWYRQAAGRGLQLLFYSVGIGQISSEVPQNLSASRPQDRQFILSSKKLLLSDSGFYLCALTGDRGYYGYTFGSGTRLTVV.

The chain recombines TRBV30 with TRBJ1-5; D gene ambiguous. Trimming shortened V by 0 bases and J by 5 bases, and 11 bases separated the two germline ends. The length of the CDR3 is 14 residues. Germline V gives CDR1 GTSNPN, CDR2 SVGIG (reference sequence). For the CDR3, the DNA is TGTGCCTGGAGTGTACTAGGGTTGGATCAGCCCCAGCATTTT. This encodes CAWSVLGLDQPQHF.

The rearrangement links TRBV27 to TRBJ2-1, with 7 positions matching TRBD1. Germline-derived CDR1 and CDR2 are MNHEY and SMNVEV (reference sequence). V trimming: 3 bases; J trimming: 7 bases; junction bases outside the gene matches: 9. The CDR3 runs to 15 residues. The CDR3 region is CASSFNRGRGNEQFF. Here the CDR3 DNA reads TGTGCCAGCAGTTTTAATAGGGGGCGCGGGAATGAGCAGTTCTTC.

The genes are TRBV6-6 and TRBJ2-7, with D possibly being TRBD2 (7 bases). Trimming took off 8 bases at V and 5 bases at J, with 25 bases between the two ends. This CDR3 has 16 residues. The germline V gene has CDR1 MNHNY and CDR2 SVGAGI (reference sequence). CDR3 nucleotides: TGTGCCAGCGGATTTTTAGGAGGGGGGGCGCGGAACGAGCAGTACTTC. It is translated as CASGFLGGGARNEQYF.

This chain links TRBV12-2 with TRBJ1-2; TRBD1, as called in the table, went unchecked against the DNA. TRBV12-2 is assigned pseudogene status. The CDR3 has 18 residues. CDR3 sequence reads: CASRAPGTGDVRDYGYTF. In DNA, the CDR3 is TGTGCAAGTCGGGCACCCGGGACAGGGGACGTTAGGGATTATGGCTACACCTTC.

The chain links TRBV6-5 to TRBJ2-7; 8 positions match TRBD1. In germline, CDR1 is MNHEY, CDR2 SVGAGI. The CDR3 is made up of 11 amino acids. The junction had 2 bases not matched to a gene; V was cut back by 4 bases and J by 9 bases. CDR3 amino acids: CASSSTGAQYF. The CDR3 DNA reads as TGTGCCAGCAGTTCGACAGGGGCGCAGTACTTC.

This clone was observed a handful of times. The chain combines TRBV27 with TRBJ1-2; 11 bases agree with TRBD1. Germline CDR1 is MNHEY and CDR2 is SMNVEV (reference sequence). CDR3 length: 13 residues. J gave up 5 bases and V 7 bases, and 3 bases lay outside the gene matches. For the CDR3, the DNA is TGTGCCAGCAACGGACAGGGGGCTTATGGCTACACCTTC. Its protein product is CASNGQGAYGYTF.

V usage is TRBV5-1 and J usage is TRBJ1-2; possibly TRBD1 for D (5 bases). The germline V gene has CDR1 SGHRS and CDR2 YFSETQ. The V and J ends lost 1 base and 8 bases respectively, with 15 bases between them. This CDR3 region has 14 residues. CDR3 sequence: CASSLYGGVEGYTF. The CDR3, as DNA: TGCGCCAGCAGCTTGTATGGGGGAGTAGAAGGCTACACCTTC.

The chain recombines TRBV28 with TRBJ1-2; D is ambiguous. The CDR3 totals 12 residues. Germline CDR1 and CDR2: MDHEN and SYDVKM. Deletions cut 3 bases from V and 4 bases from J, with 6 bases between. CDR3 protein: CASSFDLYGYTF. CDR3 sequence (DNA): TGTGCCAGCAGTTTCGATCTCTATGGCTACACCTTC.

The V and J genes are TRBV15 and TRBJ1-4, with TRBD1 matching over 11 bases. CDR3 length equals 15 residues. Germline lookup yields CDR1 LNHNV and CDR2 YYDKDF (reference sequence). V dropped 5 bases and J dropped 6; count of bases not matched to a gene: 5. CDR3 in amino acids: CATSGRDRGDEKLFF. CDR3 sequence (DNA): TGTGCCACCAGCGGAAGGGACAGGGGGGATGAAAAACTGTTTTTT.

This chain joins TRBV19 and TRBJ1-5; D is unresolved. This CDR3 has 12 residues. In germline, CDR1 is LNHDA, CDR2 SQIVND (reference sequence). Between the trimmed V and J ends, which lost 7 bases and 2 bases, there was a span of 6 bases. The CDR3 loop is CASKPGNQPQHF. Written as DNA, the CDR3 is TGTGCCAGTAAACCAGGCAATCAGCCCCAGCATTTT.

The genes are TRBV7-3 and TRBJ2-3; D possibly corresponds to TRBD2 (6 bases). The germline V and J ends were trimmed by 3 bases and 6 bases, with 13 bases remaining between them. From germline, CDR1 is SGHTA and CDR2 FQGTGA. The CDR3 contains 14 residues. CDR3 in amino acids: CASSLGAGSDTQYF. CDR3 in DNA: TGTGCCAGCAGCTTGGGCGCGGGGTCCGATACGCAGTATTTT.

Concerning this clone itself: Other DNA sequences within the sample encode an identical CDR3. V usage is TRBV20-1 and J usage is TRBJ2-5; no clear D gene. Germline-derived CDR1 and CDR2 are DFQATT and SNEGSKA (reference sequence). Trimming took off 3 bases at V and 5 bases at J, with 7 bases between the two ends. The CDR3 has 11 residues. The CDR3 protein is CSASRAETQYF. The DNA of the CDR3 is TGCAGTGCTAGTAGGGCGGAGACCCAGTACTTC.